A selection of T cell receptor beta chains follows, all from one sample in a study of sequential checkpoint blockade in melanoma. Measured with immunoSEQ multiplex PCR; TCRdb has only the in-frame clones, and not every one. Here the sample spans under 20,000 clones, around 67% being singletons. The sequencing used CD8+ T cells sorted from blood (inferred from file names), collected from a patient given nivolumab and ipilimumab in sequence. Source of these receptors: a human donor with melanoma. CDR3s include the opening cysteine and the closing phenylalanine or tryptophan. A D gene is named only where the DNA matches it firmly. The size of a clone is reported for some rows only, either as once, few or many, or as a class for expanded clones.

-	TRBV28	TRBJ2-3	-	TGTGCCAGCAGTTTGGGTAGGGGATGGGAGGCCACAGATACGCAGTATTTT	CASSLGRGWEATDTQYF
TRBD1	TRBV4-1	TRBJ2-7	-	TGCGCCAGCAGCCAAGGGACAGGGGTCGCGTACGAGCAGTACTTC	CASSQGTGVAYEQYF
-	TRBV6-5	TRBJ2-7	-	TGTGCCAGCAGTTGGGGGGAGAGGAGCTCCTACGAGCAGTACTTC	CASSWGERSSYEQYF
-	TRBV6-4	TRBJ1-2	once	TGTGCCAGCAGTAATTGGAGCCCACACGGAAAGACCTATGGCTACACCTTC	CASSNWSPHGKTYGYTF
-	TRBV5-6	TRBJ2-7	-	TGTGCCAGCAGCTTGGTGCGCGGGACTCACGAGCAGTACTTC	CASSLVRGTHEQYF
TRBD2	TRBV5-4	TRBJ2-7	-	TGTGCCAGCAGCTTGGCCCAGGGACTAGCACGGTACGAGCAGTACTTC	CASSLAQGLARYEQYF
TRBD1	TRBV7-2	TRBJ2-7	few	TGTGCCAGCAGCTTAGGCGGCACCACGACAGGGGGAAACGAGCAGTACTTC	CASSLGGTTTGGNEQYF
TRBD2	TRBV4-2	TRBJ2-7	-	TGTGCCAGCAGCCAAGGTCTCGCGGGGGGGCCCGCCATCTACGAGCAGTACTTC	CASSQGLAGGPAIYEQYF
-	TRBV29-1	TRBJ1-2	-	TGCAGCGTTGAAACGGCGGGGACCGAAACTTCCTATGGCTACACCTTC	CSVETAGTETSYGYTF
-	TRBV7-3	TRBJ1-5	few	TGCGCCAGCAGCCAAGATCCGGGTAGCAATCAGCCCCAGCATTTT	CASSQDPGSNQPQHF
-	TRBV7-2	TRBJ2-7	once	TGTGCCAGCAGCTTCTCAGCGGGCTCCCACGAGCAGTACTTC	CASSFSAGSHEQYF
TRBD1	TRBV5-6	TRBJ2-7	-	TGTGCCAGCAGCTCCCCCAGGGGGCTCTACGAGCAGTACTTC	CASSSPRGLYEQYF
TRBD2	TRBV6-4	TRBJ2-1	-	TGTGCCAGCGGCCCGGGGTCGGGACTATACAATGAGCAGTTCTTC	CASGPGSGLYNEQFF
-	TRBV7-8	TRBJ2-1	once	TGTGCCAGCAGCTTCCCGCAGGGGATCCTACTAGTCGGAGATTACAATGAGCAGTTCTTC	CASSFPQGILLVGDYNEQFF
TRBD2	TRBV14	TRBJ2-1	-	TGTGCCAGCAGGGGGACTAGCGGGGGCGCGTACAATGAGCAGTTCTTC	CASRGTSGGAYNEQFF
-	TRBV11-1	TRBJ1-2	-	TGTGCCAGCAGCTCGAGCGCCGCTAACTATGGCTACACCTTC	CASSSSAANYGYTF
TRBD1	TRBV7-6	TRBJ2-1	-	TGTGCCAGCAGTTTCTATGCTCCGCAGGGGGCGTACTCCTACAATGAGCAGTTCTTC	CASSFYAPQGAYSYNEQFF
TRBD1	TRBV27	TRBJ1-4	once	TGTGCCAGCAGTTCCCGGACAGGGGGAAATGAAAAACTGTTTTTT	CASSSRTGGNEKLFF
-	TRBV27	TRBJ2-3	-	TGTGCCAGCAGTTTATCCGGGAACCCAGATACGCAGTATTTT	CASSLSGNPDTQYF
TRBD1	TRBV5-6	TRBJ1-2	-	TGTGCCAGCAGCTGGACAGGGTTTCAGGGCTACACCTTC	CASSWTGFQGYTF
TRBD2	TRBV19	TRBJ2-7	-	TGTGCCAGTGGACTTCGGGCGGGAGCGTACGAGCAGTACTTC	CASGLRAGAYEQYF
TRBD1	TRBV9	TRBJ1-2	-	TGTGCCAGCAGCGCGGGACAGGGACCTAACTATGGCTACACCTTC	CASSAGQGPNYGYTF
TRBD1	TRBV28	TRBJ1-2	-	TGTGCCAGCAGTTTAGGGACAGGGGATGACTATGGCTACACCTTC	CASSLGTGDDYGYTF
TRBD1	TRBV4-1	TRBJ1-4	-	TGCGCCAGCAGCCATCCCCAGGGGGGAACTGAAAAACTGTTTTTT	CASSHPQGGTEKLFF
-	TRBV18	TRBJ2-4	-	TGTGCCAGCTCACCACCCGAGGCGGGGAGAACCTTGGACATTCAGTACTTC	CASSPPEAGRTLDIQYF
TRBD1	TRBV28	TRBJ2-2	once	TGTGCCAGCAGTTTCCCTCGGACAGGGGTAAACACCGGGGAGCTGTTTTTT	CASSFPRTGVNTGELFF
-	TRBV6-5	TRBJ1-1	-	TGTGCCAGCAGCCCCAGTGGGGCCACTGAAGCTTTCTTT	CASSPSGATEAFF
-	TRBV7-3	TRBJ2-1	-	TGTGCCAGCAGCTTAACGGTAGGAGACAATGAGCAGTTCTTC	CASSLTVGDNEQFF
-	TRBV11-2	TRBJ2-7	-	TGTGCCAGCAGCTTAGATCTTTACGAGCAGTACTTC	CASSLDLYEQYF
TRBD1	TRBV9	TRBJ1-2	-	TGTGCCAGCAGCGTAGGCCCCCAGGGGGTCGATGGCTACACCTTC	CASSVGPQGVDGYTF
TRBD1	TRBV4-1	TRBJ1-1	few	TGCGCCAGCAGCCAAATCCAGGACAGGGGCGCATGGGGCACTGAAGCTTTCTTT	CASSQIQDRGAWGTEAFF
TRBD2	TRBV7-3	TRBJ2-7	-	TGTGCCAGCAGGTGGGACGCAAGACTAGCGGGGAGCTCCTACGAGCAGTACTTC	CASRWDARLAGSSYEQYF
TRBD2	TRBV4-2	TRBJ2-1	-	TGTGCCAGCAGCCGCTGGACTAGCGGGGCCGAATCCACCTACAATGAGCAGTTCTTC	CASSRWTSGAESTYNEQFF
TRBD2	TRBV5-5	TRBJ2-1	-	TGTGCCAGCAGCTTAACTTTCACTAGCGTCCCTGAGCAGTTCTTC	CASSLTFTSVPEQFF
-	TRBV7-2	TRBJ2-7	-	TGTGCCAGCAGCCCAAGCCCCGGGACATCGTACGAGCAGTACTTC	CASSPSPGTSYEQYF
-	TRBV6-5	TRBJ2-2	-	TGTGCCAGCAGTTACGGGGGGACGGCAACCGGGGAGCTGTTTTTT	CASSYGGTATGELFF
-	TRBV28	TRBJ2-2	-	TGTGCCAGCAGTTTATACAGGCGACCGAACACCGGGGAGCTGTTTTTT	CASSLYRRPNTGELFF
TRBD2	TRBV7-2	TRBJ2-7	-	TGTGCCAGCAGCTTTGGACTAGCGGGGACCTACGAGCAGTACTTC	CASSFGLAGTYEQYF
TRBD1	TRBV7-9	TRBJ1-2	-	TGTGCCAGCAGCTCTGCGCGGCCAGGGGGTATCTATGGCTACACCTTC	CASSSARPGGIYGYTF
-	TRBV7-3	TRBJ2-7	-	TGTGCCAGCAGCTTAATTCGCGTATCCCCCTACGAGCAGTACTTC	CASSLIRVSPYEQYF
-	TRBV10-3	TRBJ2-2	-	TGTGCCATCAGTGACGAGACATCCACCGGGGAGCTGTTTTTT	CAISDETSTGELFF
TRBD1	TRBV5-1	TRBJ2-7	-	TGCGCCAGCAGCTTGCCCACAGGGGACCCCTACGAGCAGTACTTC	CASSLPTGDPYEQYF
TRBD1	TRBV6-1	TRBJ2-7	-	TGTGCCAGCAGAGGACAGGAAACCTACGAGCAGTACTTC	CASRGQETYEQYF
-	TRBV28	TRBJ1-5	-	TGTGCCAGCAGCCTAACAGGGCTAAATCAGCCCCAGCATTTT	CASSLTGLNQPQHF
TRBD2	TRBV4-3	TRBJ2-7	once	TGCGCCAGCAGCCAAGATGGAGGACCGGGACTAGGTTACTACGAGCAGTACTTC	CASSQDGGPGLGYYEQYF
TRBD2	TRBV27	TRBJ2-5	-	TGTGCCAGCACCCTTACTAGCGGGAGTTTACCAGAGACCCAGTACTTC	CASTLTSGSLPETQYF
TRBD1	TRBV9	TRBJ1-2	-	TGTGCCAGCAGCGGCTCCGGGACAGGGGGTTTCAGCTATGGCTACACCTTC	CASSGSGTGGFSYGYTF
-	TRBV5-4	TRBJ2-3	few	TGTGCCAGCAGCCCTGGGGAGCAGCACACAGATACGCAGTATTTT	CASSPGEQHTDTQYF
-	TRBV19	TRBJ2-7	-	TGTGCCAGTAGTATAGATGGGGGGGCCTCCTACGAGCAGTACTTC	CASSIDGGASYEQYF
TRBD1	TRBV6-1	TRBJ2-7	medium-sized	TGTGCCAGCAGTTTCGGGACAGGCGCCACCTACGAGCAGTACTTC	CASSFGTGATYEQYF
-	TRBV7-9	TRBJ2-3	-	TGTGCCAGCAGCCTCCCCCTAGGGCGGGATGGCACAGATACGCAGTATTTT	CASSLPLGRDGTDTQYF
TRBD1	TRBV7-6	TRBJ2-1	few	TGTGCCAGCAGCCAAGGACAGGGACCCCTCGATGAGCAGTTCTTC	CASSQGQGPLDEQFF
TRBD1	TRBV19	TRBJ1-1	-	TGTGCCAGTAGTATACTACCGGGACAGGGGGACACTGAAGCTTTCTTT	CASSILPGQGDTEAFF
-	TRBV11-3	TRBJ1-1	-	TGTGCCAGCAGCTTAGACGGGGGTGAAGCTTTCTTT	CASSLDGGEAFF
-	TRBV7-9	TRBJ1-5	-	TGTGCCAGCAGCCCTGCGGGGACCAATCAGCCCCAGCATTTT	CASSPAGTNQPQHF
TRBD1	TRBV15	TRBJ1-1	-	TGTGCCACCAGCAGAGAACTCCTCCGGGACAGGGGTAGAATGAACACTGAAGCTTTCTTT	CATSRELLRDRGRMNTEAFF
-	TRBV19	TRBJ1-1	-	TGTGCCAGTAGTATCGGACATATGAACACTGAAGCTTTCTTT	CASSIGHMNTEAFF
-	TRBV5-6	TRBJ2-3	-	TGTGCCAGCAGCTTGGGCAGGGCGACAGATACGCAGTATTTT	CASSLGRATDTQYF
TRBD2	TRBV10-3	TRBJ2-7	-	TGTGCCATCAGTGAGAGGGTGCCCGGGACTAGCGAATCCTACGAGCAGTACTTC	CAISERVPGTSESYEQYF